The 9 T cell receptor beta chains below come from one sample, sequenced in a study of beta chain features in type 1 diabetes. Isolated RNA was reverse transcribed in full, so expressed TCRB transcripts were sequenced. Libraries were prepared by immunoSEQ multiplex PCR; TCRdb keeps only in-frame clonotypes and omits some of them. This sample carries about 180,000 clones, around 13% of them seen once, and the ten largest clones take around 0.63%. The specimen was central memory CD4+ T cells from blood. These receptor sequences come from a woman under 30 in good health.

The chain joins TRBV27 to TRBJ2-3; 7 bases match TRBD1. The J segment lost 4 bases and the V segment lost 8 bases, leaving 12 bases of the junction unmatched. Germline V gene data show CDR1 as MNHEY and CDR2 as SMNVEV (reference sequence). This CDR3 is 15 amino acids long. The DNA for the CDR3 is TGTGCCAGCCGTCGAATTTCTACAGGGGCAGATACGCAGTATTTT. Protein product: CASRRISTGADTQYF.

The table lists this clone with a few counts. The V and J genes are TRBV7-2 and TRBJ2-7, with D possibly TRBD1 on 5 matching bases. Trimming removed 3 bases from V and 2 bases from J, with 14 bases in between. This CDR3 spans 15 amino acids. Germline V CDR1 and CDR2: SGHTA, FQGNSA. CDR3 protein: CASSFQGDVAYEQYF. Written as DNA, the CDR3 is TGTGCCAGCAGCTTCCAAGGGGATGTCGCCTACGAGCAGTACTTC.

Ten or more counts support this clone. V and J are TRBV5-1 and TRBJ2-2, with TRBD2 as a possible D gene (6 bases). V was cut by 3 bases and J by 5 bases, with 14 bases left in between. Germline lookup yields CDR1 SGHRS and CDR2 YFSETQ. The CDR3 totals 15 residues. The CDR3 DNA is TGCGCCAGCAGCTATGCGGCGGAGGGAACCGGGGAGCTGTTTTTT. This translates into CASSYAAEGTGELFF.

The chain has TRBV28 and TRBJ1-1; 7 bases are shared with TRBD1. This CDR3 is built from 16 residues. The junction had 11 bases not matched to a gene; V was cut back by 7 bases and J by 0 bases. Germline CDR1 and CDR2: MDHEN and SYDVKM. This chain's CDR3 is CASTRQGLSVNTEAFF. The DNA for the CDR3 is TGTGCCAGCACCCGACAGGGTCTGAGCGTGAACACTGAAGCTTTCTTT.

This clone was seen only a few times. The V gene is TRBV11-2, the J gene TRBJ2-3; the D gene is possibly TRBD1 (5 bases). This CDR3 contains 12 residues. Per germline, CDR1 SGHAT and CDR2 FQNNGV. V lost 3 bases and J lost 6, with 7 bases in between. CDR3 loop: CASSFRGDTQYF. As DNA, the CDR3 is TGTGCCAGCAGCTTTAGGGGCGATACGCAGTATTTT. Full variable domain (rest looked up from reference TRBV11-2 and TRBJ2-3): EAGVAQSPRYKIIEKRQSVAFWCNPISGHATLYWYQQILGQGPKLLIQFQNNGVVDDSQLPKDRFSAERLKGVDSTLKIQPAKLEDSAVYLCASSFRGDTQYFGPGTRLTVL.

This clone was detected a few times. The genes are TRBV30 and TRBJ1-2, with D tentatively TRBD1 (5 bases). V shed 3 bases and J shed 0 bases, with 8 bases lying between them. The CDR3 spans 13 residues. Per germline, CDR1 GTSNPN and CDR2 SVGIG (reference sequence). The CDR3 coding sequence is TGTGCCTGGAGGGGGGGGGCTAACTATGGCTACACCTTC. Its protein product is CAWRGGANYGYTF.

V and J are TRBV30 and TRBJ1-4; 7 bases line up with TRBD1. Unmatched junction bases numbered 6, after V lost 0 bases and J lost 5 bases. The CDR3 has 15 amino acids. The germline V gene has CDR1 GTSNPN and CDR2 SVGIG (reference sequence). CDR3 sequence (DNA): TGTGCCTGGAGTGTTCAAACAGGGGCGAATGAAAAACTGTTTTTT. The encoded protein is CAWSVQTGANEKLFF.

There are a few counts of this clone. The rearrangement uses TRBV30 and TRBJ2-2; tentative D call: TRBD2 (6 bases). Germline values: CDR1 GTSNPN, CDR2 SVGIG (reference sequence). The CDR3 is 15 residues long. The germline V and J ends were trimmed by 0 bases and 4 bases, with 12 bases remaining between them. CDR3 DNA sequence: TGTGCCTGGAGTGTCAGCGGGCAGCTCACCGGGGAGCTGTTTTTT. The encoded protein is CAWSVSGQLTGELFF.

This chain joins TRBV7-2 and TRBJ2-1; maybe TRBD2 (6 bases). This CDR3 spans 13 amino acids. Per the germline V gene, CDR1 is SGHTA and CDR2 is FQGNSA. The V end was cut by 6 bases, the J end by 3 bases, with 9 bases between. As DNA, the CDR3 is TGTGCCAGCAGGGAGGGGAACTACAATGAGCAGTTCTTC. This sequence encodes CASREGNYNEQFF.